This passage covers 16 T cell receptor beta chains from one sample sequenced in a study of T cells after yellow fever vaccination (dated by TCRdb to about 2019). Read against the paper, the sample's treatment or condition label means: live attenuated yellow fever vaccine strain. Libraries were constructed by 5' RACE. Sequenced using an Illumina NovaSeq 6000. TCRdb's own reprocessing of the public reads used fastp at Q25 and MiXCR and kept productive beta chains. Each entry merges the rows of one CDR3 protein and shows their most common DNA and genes. For this sample the table gives some 350,000 distinct CDR3 sequences, of which approximately 4% were detected only once. 20% to 25% of the sample rests with the top ten. The material was PBMCs, obtained 5 days after the yellow fever booster vaccination. These receptors were collected from a man aged 18-30 years who received the YFV17D yellow fever vaccine.

There are a few counts of this clonotype. V is TRBV7-3 and J is TRBJ1-5; D unclear. The germline V gene encodes CDR1 SGHTA and CDR2 FQGTGA. The CDR3 extends over 13 amino acids. V was clipped by 3 bases and J by 6 bases, with 9 bases between them. CDR3 loop: CASSFTGGQPQHF. In DNA, the CDR3 is TGTGCCAGCAGCTTTACGGGAGGTCAGCCCCAGCATTTT. Using reference TRBV7-3 and TRBJ1-5 for the parts outside the CDR3, the full variable domain is GAGVSQTPSNKVTEKGKYVELRCDPISGHTALYWYRQSLGQGPEFLIYFQGTGAADDSGLPNDRFFAVRPEGSVSTLKIQRTERGDSAVYLCASSFTGGQPQHFGDGTRLSIL.

The table lists this clonotype with many counts. The chain carries TRBV7-2 and TRBJ1-1; D remains ambiguous. This CDR3 has 11 amino acids. V was trimmed by 8 bases and J by 5 bases, leaving 9 bases between them. Per the germline V gene, CDR1 is SGHTA and CDR2 is FQGNSA. The CDR3 region is CASGPGTEAFF. CDR3 coding DNA: TGTGCCAGCGGACCGGGGACTGAAGCTTTCTTT.

The chain carries TRBV6-2 or TRBV6-3 and TRBJ1-1; 8 bases line up with TRBD1. V lost 7 bases, J lost 4 bases, and 5 bases stayed unmatched. CDR3 length: 13 amino acids. Germline-derived CDR1 and CDR2 are MNHEY and SVGEGT. CDR3: CASTNGQGTEAFF. For the CDR3, the DNA is TGTGCCAGCACCAACGGACAGGGCACTGAAGCTTTCTTT.

The chain carries TRBV25-1 and TRBJ1-3; no firm D call. Trimming removed 2 bases from V and 4 bases from J, with 6 bases in between. From germline, CDR1 is MGHDK and CDR2 SYGVNS. The length of the CDR3 is 13 residues. In DNA form, the CDR3 reads TGTGCCAGCAGTGAAGGGTACGGAAACACCATATATTTT. Translation gives CASSEGYGNTIYF.

This clonotype was seen ten or more times. CDR3 residues: CASSLLGGSYNEQFF. The CDR3 bases are TGCGCCAGCAGCTTGTTAGGGGGCTCCTACAATGAGCAGTTCTTC. The J gene is TRBJ2-1, the V gene TRBV5-1, with D perhaps TRBD1 (6 bases). The V end was cut by 1 base, the J end by 0 bases, with 8 bases between. The germline CDR1 and CDR2 sequences are SGHRS and YFSETQ. The CDR3 runs to 15 residues.

The CDR3 DNA reads TGTGCCAGCAGTTACTCTCCAGGCTCCTACGAGCAGTACTTC. Amino acid sequence: CASSYSPGSYEQYF. The chain is built from TRBV6-5 and TRBJ2-7, with D unclear. This CDR3 has 14 residues. Germline V gene data show CDR1 as MNHEY and CDR2 as SVGAGI. The V gene lost 0 bases and the J gene lost 0 bases, with 6 bases spanning the gap.

This clonotype was detected many times. V usage is TRBV11-2 and J usage is TRBJ1-2; 9 bases are a match to TRBD1. Germline values: CDR1 SGHAT, CDR2 FQNNGV. The V segment lost 0 bases and the J segment 6 bases; nucleotides outside the gene matches: 11. This CDR3 region has 17 residues. The CDR3 nucleotides are TGTGCCAGCAGCTTAGACGTCCCGGGACAGGGAACCCATGGCTACACCTTC. It is translated as CASSLDVPGQGTHGYTF.

The chain links TRBV6-5 to TRBJ1-2; 7 bases agree with TRBD1. V trimming: 7 bases; J trimming: 8 bases; junction bases outside the gene matches: 10. The CDR3 length is 13 residues. From germline, CDR1 is MNHEY and CDR2 SVGAGI. The DNA of the CDR3 is TGTGCCAGCACCACCGGGGACAGCGGCGGCTACACCTTC. Amino acids: CASTTGDSGGYTF.

The rearrangement joins TRBV6-2 or TRBV6-3 to TRBJ2-5; D is perhaps TRBD2 (5 bases). In germline, CDR1 is MNHEY, CDR2 SVGEGT. V was pared by 8 bases and J by 6 bases, with 10 bases between. This CDR3 is 11 amino acids long. CDR3 sequence: CASFRGKTQYF. The CDR3 DNA sequence: TGTGCCAGCTTTCGGGGAAAGACCCAGTACTTC.

The table lists this clonotype with a few counts. The V call is TRBV25-1, the J call TRBJ1-6; D possibly corresponds to TRBD1 (5 bases). Germline CDR1 reads MGHDK; CDR2 reads SYGVNS. The CDR3 loop spans 15 amino acids. V was clipped by 1 base and J by 7 bases, with 11 bases between them. CDR3 DNA: TGTGCCAGCAGTGAATCCGAGAGGGGAAATTCACCCCTCCACTTT. This translates into CASSESERGNSPLHF.

This clonotype has a count of ten or more. The rearrangement uses TRBV12-3 or TRBV12-4 and TRBJ1-1; D call uncertain. V was trimmed by 2 bases and J by 8 bases, leaving 9 bases between them. The CDR3 sequence is 12 residues long. CDR3 bases: TGTGCCAGCAGTTTACGAGCAGAAGAAGCTTTCTTT. This sequence encodes CASSLRAEEAFF.

This clonotype came up many times. The chain is built from TRBV2 and TRBJ2-5; 7 bases fit TRBD1. With 4 bases clipped from V and 2 bases from J, the junction kept 10 bases outside the gene matches. This CDR3 spans 16 amino acids. Germline V lookup: CDR1 SNHLY, CDR2 FYNNEI. The CDR3 protein is CASSALDRTGQETQYF. CDR3 DNA: TGTGCCAGCAGTGCCCTGGACAGGACGGGACAAGAGACCCAGTACTTC.

This clonotype was recorded a few times. The chain combines TRBV4-2 with TRBJ1-1, with D uncertain. Germline V gives CDR1 LGHNA, CDR2 YNFKEQ. The CDR3 totals 14 residues. V dropped 1 base and J dropped 4 bases, with 10 bases sitting between them. CDR3 region: CASSQVGFGTEAFF. The CDR3 coding sequence is TGTGCCAGCAGCCAAGTGGGTTTTGGCACTGAAGCTTTCTTT.

The sample holds many counts of this clonotype. The chain has TRBV5-5 and TRBJ1-6, with D perhaps TRBD1 (5 bases). Germline assignment: CDR1 SGHKS and CDR2 YYEKEE (reference sequence). CDR3 length: 13 residues. Between the trimmed V and J ends, which lost 6 bases and 6 bases, there was a span of 10 bases. The CDR3 spells CASTGTINSPLHF. CDR3 DNA: TGTGCCAGCACTGGGACGATTAATTCACCCCTCCACTTT.

The V and J genes are TRBV5-6 and TRBJ2-7; possible D gene TRBD2, 5 bases. Trimming took 5 bases from V and 2 from J, leaving 14 bases between them. In germline, CDR1 is SGHDT, CDR2 YYEEEE. CDR3 length: 14 residues. The CDR3 reads CASSRIVGAYEQYV. The CDR3 DNA follows: TGTGCCAGCAGTCGGATTGTGGGAGCCTACGAGCAGTACGTC.

This clonotype appeared many times. The chain couples TRBV7-8 to TRBJ1-3, with 7 bases that match TRBD1. After removal of 7 bases from V and 0 bases from J, the junction contained 12 bases not matched to a gene. This CDR3 comprises 17 residues. Germline V CDR1 and CDR2: SGHVS, FQNEAQ. The CDR3 spells CASTYQTGSNSGNTIYF. The CDR3 DNA sequence: TGTGCCAGCACCTACCAGACAGGGAGTAACTCTGGAAACACCATATATTTT.